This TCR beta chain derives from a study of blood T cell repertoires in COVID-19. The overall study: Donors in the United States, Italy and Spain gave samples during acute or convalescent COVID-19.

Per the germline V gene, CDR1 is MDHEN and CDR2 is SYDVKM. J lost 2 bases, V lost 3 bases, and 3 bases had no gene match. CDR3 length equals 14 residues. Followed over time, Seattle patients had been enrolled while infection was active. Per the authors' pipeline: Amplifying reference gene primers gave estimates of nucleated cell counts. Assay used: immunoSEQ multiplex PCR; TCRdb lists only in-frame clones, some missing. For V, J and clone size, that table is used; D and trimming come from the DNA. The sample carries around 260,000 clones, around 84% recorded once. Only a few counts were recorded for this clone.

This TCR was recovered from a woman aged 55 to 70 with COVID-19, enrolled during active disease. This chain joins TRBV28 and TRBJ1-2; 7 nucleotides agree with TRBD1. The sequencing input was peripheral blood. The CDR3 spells CASSLGTANYGYTF. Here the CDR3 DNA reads TGTGCCAGCAGTTTGGGGACAGCGAACTATGGCTACACCTTC.